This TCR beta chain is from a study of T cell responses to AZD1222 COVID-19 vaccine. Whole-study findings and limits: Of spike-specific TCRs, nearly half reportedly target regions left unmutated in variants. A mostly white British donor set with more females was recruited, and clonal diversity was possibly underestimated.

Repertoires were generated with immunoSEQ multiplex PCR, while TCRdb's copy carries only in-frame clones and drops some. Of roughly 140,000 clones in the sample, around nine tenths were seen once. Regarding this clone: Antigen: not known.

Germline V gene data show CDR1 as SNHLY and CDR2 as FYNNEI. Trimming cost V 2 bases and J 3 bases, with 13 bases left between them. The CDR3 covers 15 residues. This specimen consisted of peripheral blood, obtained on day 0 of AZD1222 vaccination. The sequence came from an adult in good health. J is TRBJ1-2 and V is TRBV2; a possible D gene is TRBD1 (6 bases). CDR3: CASSEFGTPDYGYTF. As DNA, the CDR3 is TGTGCCAGCAGTGAATTCGGGACACCGGACTATGGCTACACCTTC.